This T cell receptor beta chain was retrieved from a study of blood T cell repertoires in COVID-19. Study background: Material from acute and convalescent COVID-19 was sourced from the United States, Italy and Spain. Nucleic acid was either cDNA or gDNA, and it came from T cells, B-cell-depleted T cells, or PBMCs.

Original data processing: Estimation of nucleated cell counts relied on the amplification of reference gene primers. Profiled with immunoSEQ multiplex PCR; TCRdb holds only in-frame clones, not every one. The DNA gave D and trimming, while V, J and clone size come from that table. The data hold tens of thousands of clones, with 85% to 90% observed a single time. J lost 16 bases, V lost 3 bases, and 5 bases had no gene match. The CDR3 is 11 amino acids. Germline assignment: CDR1 MNHNS and CDR2 SASEGT. The sequence was collected from a woman aged 70-85 years with active COVID-19. The sample taken for sequencing was peripheral blood. The V gene is TRBV6-1, the J gene TRBJ2-2; the match to TRBD2 covers 7 bases. The CDR3 DNA reads TGTGCCAGCAGTGAGACTAGCCGGGGGTTTTTT. Translation: CASSETSRGFF.